This is a list of T cell receptor beta chains from one sample in a study of PD-L1 blockade in urothelial cancer. Clones were sequenced by immunoSEQ multiplex PCR, and TCRdb holds only the in-frame ones, with some missing. The data show about 26,000 clones, 86% seen once. The sequences come from PBMCs, collected around atezolizumab (anti-PD-L1) treatment. The receptors here all came from a man in his 60s with urothelial cancer. The CDR3 runs from the conserved cysteine through the conserved F or W. Clone size is given for some rows only: seen once, a few or many times, or a class if the clone is expanded.

NA	TRBV5-4	TRBJ1-1	CASRPGQGFTNEAFF
NA	TRBV14	TRBJ1-2	CASSPVGGQTYGYTF
NA	TRBV5-1	TRBJ1-5	CASSLTGDQPQHF
NA	TRBV11-3	TRBJ2-2	CASSLRSGNTGELFF
NA	TRBV5-4	TRBJ2-7	CASSSRTGLYEQYF
NA	TRBV6-6	TRBJ1-5	CASSDLQGEGQPQHF
few	TRBV10-1	TRBJ2-7	CASSESGTGNEQYF
NA	TRBV7-6	TRBJ2-5	CASSLLAGEETQYF
NA	TRBV25-1	TRBJ1-2	CASSGQPTGYGYTF
NA	TRBV6-5	TRBJ2-3	CASRQGADTQYF
NA	TRBV21-1	TRBJ2-3	CASSLHREDTQYF
NA	TRBV6-4	TRBJ1-1	CASTESTEAFF
NA	TRBV4-2	TRBJ1-2	CASSQPPQGIYGYTF
few	TRBV28	TRBJ1-2	CASTSTDNYGYTF
NA	TRBV2	TRBJ2-1	CASSERVF